One T cell receptor (beta chain) is described in this entry. The antigen it binds to is not known. This sample was included in a study of cytomegalovirus exposure and HLA in healthy donors (dated by TCRdb to the late 2010s). Notes on the research overall: An earlier analysis of 550 to 700 of the donors reported 250 to 300 Gb of sequence data and around 110 million unique TCR beta sequences from 150 million to 200 million T cells. Roughly 300 gigabases of sequencing data and around 85 million unique TCR sequences made up an early release that covered around 640 HLA-typed donors. Among the approximately 400 genotyped donors, around 81% belonged to the genetic ancestry cluster associated with self-reported Caucasian donors. The aim of the study was to test whether cataloging public T cell receptors could identify signatures of past pathogen exposure. The study used immunosequencing to profile the T cell repertoires of approximately 650 subjects and linked those repertoires to cytomegalovirus serostatus. In addition to the first cohort of 666 subjects, a separate validation cohort of under 150 different subjects was used. High-throughput TCR immunosequencing, statistical association of individual TCRs with disease status, and machine learning were combined to predict cytomegalovirus infection status. In a later analysis, previously published TCR beta repertoires from about 670 donors were re-analyzed and high-resolution HLA genotyping was added so that TCR occurrence patterns could be studied. Rather than drawing on any new phenotypic data, the later analysis identified candidate immune exposures from TCR beta sequences and the way those sequences occurred across donors. In an earlier analysis of a few hundred of the donors, high-throughput TCR beta sequencing was used to judge whether each TCR beta V gene segment behaved as functional or pseudogenic. Alongside the repertoire data, information on donor age, sex, ethnicity and CMV serostatus was compiled. A later genetic analysis took genome-wide SNP genotypes for about 65% of the roughly 670 donors and used that subset as a discovery cohort. All discovery cohort repertoires had been generated on a single sequencing platform. Both class I and class II loci were covered by HLA typing, at four-digit resolution. The number of typed donors differed by locus: about 620-640 for A, B, C, DRB1 and DQB1; 500 to 550 for DQA1; some 610 for DPA1; and about 470 for DPB1. Several DR-DQ haplotypes were handled as single units for association and clustering because linkage in the cohort was strong. Among some 410 genotyped donors of the cohort, an average of around 220,000 unique TCR beta nucleotide sequences was sequenced per donor, of which 15% to 20% were non-productive.

V sheds 3 bases and J sheds 3 bases, leaving 22 bases between their ends. For CDR1 and CDR2, the germline V gene lists SGDLS and YYNGEE. Taken from cysteine to phenylalanine, the CDR3 has 17 residues. Just the 51-base CDR3 DNA is kept, in frame starting at base 1. General study outcomes and caveats: In a later genetic analysis, fewer N-insertions in productive TCRs were reported among donors in an Asian-associated ancestry cluster than the 666-donor mean. A further reported finding was that TCR beta sequences accurately predicted the HLA-A and HLA-B alleles for most subjects in the first cohort. Because the 87-base-pair reads could not distinguish some IMGT-functional V segments, including TRBV6-2 and TRBV6-3, those segments were excluded. Strong co-occurrence of HLA alleles, especially DR and DQ, made assigning TCR associations to individual alleles difficult. In a later analysis, HLA-associated TCR beta chains showed more clonal expansion and lower generation probabilities than non-associated chains that were equally common. Only TCR beta chains were sequenced in this cohort, and the absence of alpha or paired-chain data limited detectable features. The classifier was reported to diagnose cytomegalovirus status with high specificity and sensitivity in both the original and validation cohorts. In vitro tests confirmed that three of the cytomegalovirus-associated TCR beta chains recognize cytomegalovirus antigens. Because some donors lacked HLA typing at each locus, the association tests relied only on the typed subset. While some public TCRs were present in many individuals, most TCR sequences turned up only very rarely across donors. In a later analysis, most CMV-associated TCR beta chains were found to appear HLA-restricted, with HLA associations seemingly driven largely by CMV exposure. It was suggested by the authors that the approach could potentially be generalized to other disease states and immunological phenotypes. Roughly uniform sequencing depth across donors was assumed in presence/absence analyses, although this assumption may not hold. At a false discovery rate of 0.05, a later analysis linked about 17,000 TCR beta sequences to specific HLA alleles. Correlated functional status among segregating V segments might be attributable to linkage disequilibrium, but an unknown experimental factor could not be ruled out. The earlier analysis of fewer than 750 of the donors excluded fewer than 20 rarely observed V segments, including chromosome 9 orphons, because counts were too low. In a later analysis, several top co-occurrence clusters were reported to appear linked to parvovirus B19, influenza, CMV and Epstein-Barr virus. The study gave a list of some 150 TCR beta chains associated with cytomegalovirus. The only immune exposure information available for the cohort was CMV serostatus. In a later analysis, TCR association rates were found to vary across HLA loci, with the most associated TCRs seen for DRB1 alleles and the fewest for HLA-C alleles. A later genetic analysis associated a missense DCLRE1C variant with V-gene and J-gene trimming of TCR beta chains, and an independent cohort replicated the association. A cluster of highly shared sequence variants was judged likely to be a technical artifact of the sequencing pipeline. In an earlier analysis of 587 of the donors, most TCR beta V segments were observed in productive rearrangements about 87% or about 30% of the time, broadly matching IMGT annotations.

The cohort consisted of 666 healthy bone marrow donors. All cohort members were sampled while nominally healthy, although unrecorded immune exposures were likely present. The donor was CMV seronegative and belonged to the group of 320 or so seronegative cohort members. A peripheral blood sample was collected from each donor, and TCR beta sequencing was performed on peripheral blood mononuclear cells. The Qiagen DNeasy Blood Extraction Kit was used to extract genomic DNA from the blood cell samples. The library was made by the immunoSEQ multiplex PCR assay. The multiplex PCR relied on a mix of 60 forward primers for TCR Vbeta segments and 13 reverse primers for TCR Jbeta segments. The CDR3 region of rearranged TCR beta genes was amplified from genomic DNA with a multiplex PCR assay. The Illumina HiSeq System was used to sequence the amplified TCR beta libraries as 87-base-pair reads. The published analysis was carried out like this. Across the roughly 700 repertoires, a later analysis counted some 80 million unique TCR beta chains, 9 million to 14 million of which were shared by at least two donors. Raw reads were error-corrected and collapsed into unique sequences with a nearest-neighbor algorithm that merged closely related sequences to remove PCR and sequencing errors. To assign V, D and J gene segments, CDR3 sequences were aligned to IMGT reference sequences. Each retained sequence needed at least a six-nucleotide match to both a V gene segment and a J gene segment. Rearrangements were called productive when the CDR3 lacked stop codons and stayed in frame with V and J; all others were non-productive. Following IMGT convention, CDR3 was defined as the stretch from the second conserved V-encoded cysteine up to the conserved J-encoded phenylalanine. The earlier analysis of fewer than 700 of the donors excluded sequences that lacked an unambiguous match to a single V gene segment. An earlier analysis of over 450 of the donors classified V segments as functional when productive rearrangements were above 56.7% and as segregating when the standard deviation between donors was above 5%. A statistical classification framework was developed to diagnose cytomegalovirus status using the catalog of TCR beta chain sequences. A later analysis assigned V and J genes by comparing TCR nucleotide sequences with IMGT/GENE-DB human TR gene sequences. In a later analysis, CDR3 sequences and most-parsimonious VDJ recombination scenarios were assigned using the TCRdist pipeline. In a later analysis, every TCR beta chain was defined by the combination of its CDR3 amino acid sequence and its V-gene family, and reads without a unique V-gene family were dropped. As a way to deal with suspected cross-contamination and a sequencing artifact, a later analysis dropped 450 to 600 nucleotide sequences that were highly shared and had low generation probability. In a later analysis, a clonal expansion index was calculated for each public chain from normalized within-repertoire ranks of inferred template counts. In a later analysis, generation probabilities were computed using a VDJ recombination model fitted to out-of-frame rearrangements, and the results were checked against IGoR. Hypergeometric tests were used in a later analysis to score TCR-TCR, TCR-HLA and TCR-CMV co-occurrence, with a repertoire-size bias correction applied to the TCR pairs. To estimate false discovery rates, a later analysis permuted the HLA or CMV assignments 20 times. In a later analysis, co-occurring TCRs were grouped using DBSCAN, and TCRdist sequence similarity was added for clustering within HLA-allele-positive subsets. Repertoires with fewer than 30,000 or more than 120,000 public chains were left out of co-occurrence clustering, as were about five repertoires with anomalous nucleotide sharing. The source is immuneACCESS, and TCRdb retained only in-frame sequences with V and J called. Part of the clones is not carried over; for the studies checked, unresolved V genes explain less than half of this, and the remainder is unexplained. That table is the source of V, J and clone size, and D and trimming were worked out from the DNA. This sample's table contains under 130,000 clones. The ten largest make up about 3% of the sample.

Here the chain combines TRBV9 and TRBJ2-7, and the D gene may be TRBD2, 6 bases matching. The TCR sequence derives from a man aged 40-55 years in good health and CMV-seronegative. Specimen: PBMCs. The nucleotides read TGTGCCAGCAGCGCAGGTGCTACTAGCCCTAGCAGCTACGAGCAGTACTTC. It translates as CASSAGATSPSSYEQYF.